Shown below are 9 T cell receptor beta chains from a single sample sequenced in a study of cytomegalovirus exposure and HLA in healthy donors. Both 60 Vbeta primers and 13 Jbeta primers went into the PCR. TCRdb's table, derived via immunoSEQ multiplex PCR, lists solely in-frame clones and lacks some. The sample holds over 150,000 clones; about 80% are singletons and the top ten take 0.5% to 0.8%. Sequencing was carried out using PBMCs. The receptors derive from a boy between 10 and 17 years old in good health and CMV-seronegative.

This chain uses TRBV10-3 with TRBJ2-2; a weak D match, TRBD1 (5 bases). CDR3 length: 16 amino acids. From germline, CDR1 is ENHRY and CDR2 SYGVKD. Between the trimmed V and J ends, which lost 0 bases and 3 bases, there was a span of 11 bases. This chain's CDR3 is CAISESFGQDTGELFF. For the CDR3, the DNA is TGTGCCATCAGTGAGTCGTTTGGACAAGACACCGGGGAGCTGTTTTTT.

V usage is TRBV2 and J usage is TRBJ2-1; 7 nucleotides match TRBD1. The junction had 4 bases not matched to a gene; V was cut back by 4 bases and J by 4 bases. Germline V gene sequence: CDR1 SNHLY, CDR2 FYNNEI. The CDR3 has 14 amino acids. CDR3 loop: CASSGTGVYNEQFF. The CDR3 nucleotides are TGTGCCAGCAGTGGAACAGGGGTGTACAATGAGCAGTTCTTC.

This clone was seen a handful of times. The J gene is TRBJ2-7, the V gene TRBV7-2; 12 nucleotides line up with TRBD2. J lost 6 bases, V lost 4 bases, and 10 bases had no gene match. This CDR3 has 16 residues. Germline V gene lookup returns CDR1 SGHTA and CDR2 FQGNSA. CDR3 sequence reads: CASSWDWTSGDPEQYF. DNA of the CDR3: TGTGCCAGCAGCTGGGACTGGACTAGCGGGGACCCCGAGCAGTACTTC. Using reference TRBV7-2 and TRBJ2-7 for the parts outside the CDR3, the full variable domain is GAGVSQSPSNKVTEKGKDVELRCDPISGHTALYWYRQSLGQGLEFLIYFQGNSAPDKSGLPSDRFSAERTGGSVSTLTIQRTQQEDSAVYLCASSWDWTSGDPEQYFGPGTRLTVT.

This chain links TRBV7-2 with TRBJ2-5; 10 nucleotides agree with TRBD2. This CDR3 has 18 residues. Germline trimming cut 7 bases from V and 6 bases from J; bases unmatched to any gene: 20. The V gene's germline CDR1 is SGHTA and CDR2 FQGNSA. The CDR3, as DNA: TGTGCCAGCACCCTAGGGGCTAGCGGGAGTTCGTGGCCCAAGACCCAGTACTTC. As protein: CASTLGASGSSWPKTQYF.

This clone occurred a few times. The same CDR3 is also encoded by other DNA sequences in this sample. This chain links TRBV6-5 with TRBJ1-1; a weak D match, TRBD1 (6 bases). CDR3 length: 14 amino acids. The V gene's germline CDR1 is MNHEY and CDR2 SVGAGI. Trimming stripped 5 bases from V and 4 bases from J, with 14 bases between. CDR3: CASSERGLGTEAFF. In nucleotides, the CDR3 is TGTGCCAGCAGTGAGCGGGGGCTAGGCACTGAAGCTTTCTTT.

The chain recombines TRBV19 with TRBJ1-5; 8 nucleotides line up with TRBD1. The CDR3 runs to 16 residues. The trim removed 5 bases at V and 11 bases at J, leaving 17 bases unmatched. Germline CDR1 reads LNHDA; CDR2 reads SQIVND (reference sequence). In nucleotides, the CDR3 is TGTGCCAGTAGTGTTCCGCCGGGACAGGTCTTATCAGCCCAGCATTTT. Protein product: CASSVPPGQVLSAQHF.

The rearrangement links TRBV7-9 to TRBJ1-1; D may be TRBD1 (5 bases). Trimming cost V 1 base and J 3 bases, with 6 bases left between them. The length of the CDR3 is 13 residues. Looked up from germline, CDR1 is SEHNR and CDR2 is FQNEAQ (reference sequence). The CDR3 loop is CASSLGGDTEAFF. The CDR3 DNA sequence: TGTGCCAGCAGCTTAGGGGGGGACACTGAAGCTTTCTTT.

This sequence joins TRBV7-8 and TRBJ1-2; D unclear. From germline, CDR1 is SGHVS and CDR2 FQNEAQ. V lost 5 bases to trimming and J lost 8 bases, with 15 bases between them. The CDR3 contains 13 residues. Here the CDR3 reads CASSRESSGGYTF. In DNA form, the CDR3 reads TGTGCCAGCAGCCGGGAGTCGTCGGGAGGCTACACCTTC.

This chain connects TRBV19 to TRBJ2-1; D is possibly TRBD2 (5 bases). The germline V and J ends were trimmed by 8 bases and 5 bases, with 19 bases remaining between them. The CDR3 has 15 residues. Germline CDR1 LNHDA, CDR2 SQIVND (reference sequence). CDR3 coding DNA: TGTGCCAGTGAAGTCTTCGGCGGGTCCCACAATGAGCAGTTCTTC. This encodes CASEVFGGSHNEQFF.